Here is one T cell receptor beta chain with its context. Its antigen target is currently unknown. No clone much larger than this one lies a single base away; base qualities are absent. The immunoSEQ Assay, a bias-controlled multiplex PCR, was used to amplify TCRbeta CDR3 regions from genomic DNA. Turning to the authors' computational methods: Within the assay, amplification of reference gene primers was used to estimate how many nucleated cells each sample contained. To quantify the absolute abundance of each unique TCRbeta CDR3 rearrangement, sequence reads were collapsed and filtered. For each sample, productive Simpson clonality was calculated as the square root of Simpson's diversity index across productive rearrangements. In its TCRdb copy, this immuneACCESS table keeps in-frame sequences only and misses some clones. Where compared with another copy, unresolved V genes explain less than half of these, and the others have no known cause. V and J calls and clone size are given by that table; D and trimming were obtained from the DNA. This sample comprises 150,000 to 200,000 clones, around 81% of them detected only once. The ten largest clonotypes hold approximately 10% of the sample.

The sample belongs to a study of blood T cell repertoires in COVID-19 (TCRdb year 2020). In terms of the full investigation: Samples from collaborators originated in the United States, Italy and Spain and spanned both the acute and convalescent phases of COVID-19. The prospective study material was composed of cDNA or gDNA derived from T cells, B-cell-depleted T cells, or PBMCs. Subjects who had been exposed to COVID-19, were actively infected with it, or had recovered from it provided the deeply sampled blood TCRbeta repertoires that made up the dataset. A freely available public database, intended as a resource for researchers studying the immune response to SARS-CoV-2, is where the repertoires were released. The samples were drawn from two sources: the first 160 participants of the ongoing ImmuneRACE study, and 1,000 to 1,500 subjects contributed by 6 global collaborators. Sample metadata almost always included a de-identified subject ID, COVID-19 status, age in years and sex. Where HLA class I and class II types were available, the types were taken from metadata supplied by the sample provider, not from assay-based typing.

The paper as a whole reports these results and caveats: The quantity of clinical and demographic metadata differed by source and by participant and was supplied without curation.

One collaborating source in Seattle enrolled patients during active infection and followed them longitudinally through the course of disease. The collaborating institutions used their own protocols to collect whole blood in K2EDTA tubes. For TCRbeta analysis, collaborators shipped samples as frozen whole blood, isolated PBMCs, or DNA extracted from either of those sample types. The source is a woman aged 40-49 years with COVID-19, enrolled during active disease. The sequencing sample was made of peripheral blood.

The bases read TGTGCCAGCAGCTCGATGATACCGGGGGGGCGAGATACGCAGTATTTT. This yields the protein CASSSMIPGGRDTQYF. The rearranged chain carries TRBV11-2 and TRBJ2-3; TRBD2 fits 8 bases in the junction. The junction shows trimming of 4 bases on V and 5 bases on J, and the gene matches do not reach 11 bases of it. Taken from the germline V gene, the CDR1 and CDR2 loops are SGHAT and FQNNGV. The CDR3 runs 16 residues from the cysteine to the phenylalanine. Only CDR3 DNA remains: 48 bases, in frame from the first base. Beyond the CDR3, the reference TRBV11-2 and TRBJ2-3 genes provide the residues; the full variable domain reads: EAGVAQSPRYKIIEKRQSVAFWCNPISGHATLYWYQQILGQGPKLLIQFQNNGVVDDSQLPKDRFSAERLKGVDSTLKIQPAKLEDSAVYLCASSSMIPGGRDTQYFGPGTRLTVL.